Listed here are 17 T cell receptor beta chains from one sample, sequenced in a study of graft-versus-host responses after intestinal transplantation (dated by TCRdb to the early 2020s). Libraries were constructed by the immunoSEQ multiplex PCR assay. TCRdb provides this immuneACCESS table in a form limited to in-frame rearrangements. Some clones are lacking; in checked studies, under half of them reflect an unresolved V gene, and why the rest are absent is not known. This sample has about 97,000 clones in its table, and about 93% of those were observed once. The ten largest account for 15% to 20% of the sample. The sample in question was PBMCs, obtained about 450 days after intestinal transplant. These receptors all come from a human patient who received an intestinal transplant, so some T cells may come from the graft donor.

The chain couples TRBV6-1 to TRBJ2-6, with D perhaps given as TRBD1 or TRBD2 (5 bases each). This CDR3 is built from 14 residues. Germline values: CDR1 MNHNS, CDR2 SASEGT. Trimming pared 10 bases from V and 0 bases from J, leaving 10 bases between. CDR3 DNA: TGTGCCACCGGGACGGACTCTGGGGCCAACGTCCTGACTTTC. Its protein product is CATGTDSGANVLTF.

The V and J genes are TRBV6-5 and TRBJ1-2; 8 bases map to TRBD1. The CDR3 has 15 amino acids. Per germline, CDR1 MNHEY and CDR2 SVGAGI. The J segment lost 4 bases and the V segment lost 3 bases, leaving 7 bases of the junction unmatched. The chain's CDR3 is CASSYWDRLGYGYTF. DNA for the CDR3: TGTGCCAGCAGTTATTGGGACAGGCTTGGCTATGGCTACACCTTC.

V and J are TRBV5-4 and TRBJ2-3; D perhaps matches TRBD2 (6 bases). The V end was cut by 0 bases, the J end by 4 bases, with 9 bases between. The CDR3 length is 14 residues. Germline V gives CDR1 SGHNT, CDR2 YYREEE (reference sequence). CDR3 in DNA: TGTGCCAGCAGCTTGGAGACTAGTTCAGATACGCAGTATTTT. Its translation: CASSLETSSDTQYF.

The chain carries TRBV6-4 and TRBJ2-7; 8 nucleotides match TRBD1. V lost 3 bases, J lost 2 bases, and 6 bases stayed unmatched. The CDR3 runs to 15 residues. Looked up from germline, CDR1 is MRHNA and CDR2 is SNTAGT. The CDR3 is CASSESTGGPYEQYF. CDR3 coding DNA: TGTGCCAGCAGTGAGTCAACAGGGGGTCCCTACGAGCAGTACTTC.

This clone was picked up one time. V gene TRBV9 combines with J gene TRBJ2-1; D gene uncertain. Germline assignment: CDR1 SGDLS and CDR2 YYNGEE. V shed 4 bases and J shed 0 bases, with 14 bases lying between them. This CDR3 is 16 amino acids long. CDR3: CASSPQPVTSYNEQFF. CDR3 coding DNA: TGTGCCAGCAGCCCCCAACCGGTTACCTCCTACAATGAGCAGTTCTTC.

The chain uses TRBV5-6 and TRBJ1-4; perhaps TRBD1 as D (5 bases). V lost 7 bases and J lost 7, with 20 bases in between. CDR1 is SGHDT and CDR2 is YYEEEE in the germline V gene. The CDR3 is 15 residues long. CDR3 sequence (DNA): TGTGCCAGCTCCACCGACCGGGGGTCAAGTGAAAAACTGTTTTTT. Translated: CASSTDRGSSEKLFF.

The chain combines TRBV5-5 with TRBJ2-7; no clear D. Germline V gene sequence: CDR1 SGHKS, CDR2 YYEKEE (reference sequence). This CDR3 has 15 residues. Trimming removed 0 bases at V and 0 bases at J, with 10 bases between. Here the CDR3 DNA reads TGTGCCAGCAGCTTGGAGCCGTTCCCCTCCTACGAGCAGTACTTC. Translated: CASSLEPFPSYEQYF.

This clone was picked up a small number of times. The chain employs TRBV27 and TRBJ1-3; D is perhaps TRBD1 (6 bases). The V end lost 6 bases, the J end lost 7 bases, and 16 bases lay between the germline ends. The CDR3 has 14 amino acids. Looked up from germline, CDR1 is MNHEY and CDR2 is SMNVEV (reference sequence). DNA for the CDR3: TGTGCCAGCAGCCCGAGGGGGTGGGGGAACACCATATATTTT. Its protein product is CASSPRGWGNTIYF.

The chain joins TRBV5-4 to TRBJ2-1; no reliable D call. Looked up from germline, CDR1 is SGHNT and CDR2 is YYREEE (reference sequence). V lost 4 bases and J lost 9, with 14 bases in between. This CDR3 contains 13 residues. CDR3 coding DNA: TGTGCCAGCAGCCCGACCCGACCGGGTGAGCAGTTCTTC. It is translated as CASSPTRPGEQFF.

The CDR3 DNA is TGCAGCGCAAGCAGGGGCGTAATGGGTGGCTACACCTTC. Translating it yields CSASRGVMGGYTF. V usage is TRBV29-1 and J usage is TRBJ1-2; D is perhaps TRBD1 (6 bases). Germline V gene sequence: CDR1 SQVTM, CDR2 ANQGSEA. The V end lost 7 bases, the J end lost 7 bases, and 19 bases lay between the germline ends. The length of the CDR3 is 13 residues.

The CDR3 here is CASSAGGGQTSYNSPLHF. The CDR3 bases are TGTGCCAGCAGCGCTGGCGGGGGGCAGACCTCCTATAATTCACCCCTCCACTTT. J is TRBJ1-6 and V is TRBV7-9, with D possibly TRBD1 on 6 matching bases. V was trimmed by 5 bases and J by 0 bases, leaving 17 bases between them. This CDR3 has 18 residues. Germline CDR1 is SEHNR and CDR2 is FQNEAQ (reference sequence).

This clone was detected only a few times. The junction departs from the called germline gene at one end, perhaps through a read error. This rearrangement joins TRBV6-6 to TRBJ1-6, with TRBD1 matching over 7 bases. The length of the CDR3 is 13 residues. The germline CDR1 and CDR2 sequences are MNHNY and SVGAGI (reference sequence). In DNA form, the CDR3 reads TGTGCCAGTAGTTCCCCAGGGGGGTCACCCCTCCACTTT. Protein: CASSSPGGSPLHF.

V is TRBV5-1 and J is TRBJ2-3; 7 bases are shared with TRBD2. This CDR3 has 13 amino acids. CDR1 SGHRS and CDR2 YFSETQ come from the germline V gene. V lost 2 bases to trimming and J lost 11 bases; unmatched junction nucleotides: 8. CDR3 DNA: TGCGCCAGCAGCTTTGAATCGGGACTACGGCAGTATTTT. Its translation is CASSFESGLRQYF.

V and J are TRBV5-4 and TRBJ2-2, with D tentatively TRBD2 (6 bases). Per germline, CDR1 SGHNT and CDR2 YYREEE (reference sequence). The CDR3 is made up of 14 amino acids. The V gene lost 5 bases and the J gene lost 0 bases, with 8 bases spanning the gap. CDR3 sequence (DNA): TGTGCCAGCAGTAGCGGCACGAACACCGGGGAGCTGTTTTTT. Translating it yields CASSSGTNTGELFF.

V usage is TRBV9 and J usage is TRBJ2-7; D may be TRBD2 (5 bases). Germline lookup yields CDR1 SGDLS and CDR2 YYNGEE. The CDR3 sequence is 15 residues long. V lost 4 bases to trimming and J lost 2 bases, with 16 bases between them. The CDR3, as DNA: TGTGCCAGCAGCCCAGGATCCGGGGTTACCTACGAGCAGTACTTC. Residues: CASSPGSGVTYEQYF.

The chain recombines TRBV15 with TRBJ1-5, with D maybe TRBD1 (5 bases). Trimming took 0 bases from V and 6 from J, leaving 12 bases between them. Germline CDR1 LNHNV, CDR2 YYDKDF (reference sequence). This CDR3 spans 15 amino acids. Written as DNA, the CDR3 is TGTGCCACCAGCAGAGATGGGCGGGGGGGTCAGCCCCAGCATTTT. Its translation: CATSRDGRGGQPQHF.

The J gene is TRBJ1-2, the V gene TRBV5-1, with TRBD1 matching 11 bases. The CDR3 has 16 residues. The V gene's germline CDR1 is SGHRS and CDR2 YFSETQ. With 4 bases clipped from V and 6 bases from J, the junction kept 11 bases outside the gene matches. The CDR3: CASSPSGTGGFDGYTF. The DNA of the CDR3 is TGCGCCAGCAGCCCTTCCGGGACAGGGGGATTTGATGGCTACACCTTC.